These 10 T cell receptor beta chains share one sample of origin, sequenced in a study of shared clonotypes between healthy human individuals. Produced via immunoSEQ multiplex PCR; TCRdb's table is partial and in-frame only. The table shows around 940,000 clones, with less than 85% occurring only once. The sample taken for sequencing was memory CD4+ T cells sorted from blood. This sample's subset: CD45RA-negative fraction. These TCRs come from a man aged 18-30 years in good health.

This clone turned up a few times. The rearrangement links TRBV27 to TRBJ2-1; D is undetermined. The germline V gene encodes CDR1 MNHEY and CDR2 SMNVEV (reference sequence). CDR3 size: 13 residues. The V end lost 3 bases, the J end lost 7 bases, and 10 bases lay between the germline ends. The CDR3 DNA reads TGTGCCAGCAGTTTTAATATAGGAAATGAGCAGTTCTTC. It is translated as CASSFNIGNEQFF.

CDR3 nucleotides: TGTGCCAGTAGTCAACAGGACAGGGGAGTTAACTATGGCTACACCTTC. This encodes CASSQQDRGVNYGYTF. The rearrangement links TRBV19 to TRBJ1-2, with TRBD1 matching over 9 bases. The germline V gene encodes CDR1 LNHDA and CDR2 SQIVND (reference sequence). CDR3 length: 16 amino acids. V gave up 5 bases and J gave up 1 base; unmatched junction bases: 8.

V usage is TRBV19 and J usage is TRBJ2-5, with D perhaps matching TRBD1 or TRBD2 (5 bases each). The germline V gene has CDR1 LNHDA and CDR2 SQIVND (reference sequence). Trimming took 7 bases from V and 3 from J, leaving 15 bases between them. The CDR3 has 14 residues. CDR3 sequence: CASTRGDGEETQYF. For the CDR3, the DNA is TGTGCCAGTACTAGGGGAGATGGGGAAGAGACCCAGTACTTC.

This clone was counted a single time. A far more abundant clone sits one base away, making this likely a read error. The V call is TRBV5-8, the J call TRBJ1-3, with a possible D match to TRBD1 (5 bases). The CDR3 is 14 residues long. CDR1 and CDR2 from the germline V gene are SGHTS and YDEGEE. The V end lost 4 bases, the J end lost 0 bases, and 8 bases lay between the germline ends. The CDR3 loop reads CASSTGTSGNTIYF. The DNA for the CDR3 is TGTGCCAGCAGCACAGGAACCTCTGGAAACACCATATATTTT.

V is TRBV19 and J is TRBJ2-5; D is perhaps TRBD2 (6 bases). V dropped 5 bases and J dropped 5 bases, with 12 bases sitting between them. The CDR3 totals 13 residues. Looked up from germline, CDR1 is LNHDA and CDR2 is SQIVND (reference sequence). CDR3 region: CASSWAGGETQYF. CDR3 DNA: TGTGCCAGTAGTTGGGCTGGGGGGGAGACCCAGTACTTC.

Ten or more counts support this clone. The genes are TRBV7-9 and TRBJ1-2, with D unclear. The germline gives CDR1 SEHNR, CDR2 FQNEAQ (reference sequence). V gave up 1 base and J gave up 6 bases, with 9 bases separating them. This CDR3 region has 13 residues. In DNA, the CDR3 is TGTGCCAGCAGCTTAGTTTCCAGAGATGGCTACACCTTC. Amino acids: CASSLVSRDGYTF. Looking up the rest from reference TRBV7-9 and TRBJ1-2 gives the full variable domain: DTGVSQNPRHKITKRGQNVTFRCDPISEHNRLYWYRQTLGQGPEFLTYFQNEAQLEKSRLLSDRFSAERPKGSFSTLEIQRTEQGDSAMYLCASSLVSRDGYTFGSGTRLTVV.

The J gene is TRBJ2-7, the V gene TRBV28, with 10 nucleotides matching TRBD1. The CDR3 has 14 residues. CDR1 is MDHEN and CDR2 is SYDVKM in the germline V gene. The J segment lost 6 bases and the V segment lost 6 bases, leaving 8 bases of the junction unmatched. The CDR3 bases are TGTGCCAGCAGCCCCGGGACAGGGGTGAGCGAGCAGTACTTC. Protein sequence: CASSPGTGVSEQYF. Filled out from reference TRBV28 and TRBJ2-7, the complete variable domain reads DVKVTQSSRYLVKRTGEKVFLECVQDMDHENMFWYRQDPGLGLRLIYFSYDVKMKEKGDIPEGYSVSREKKERFSLILESASTNQTSMYLCASSPGTGVSEQYFGPGTRLTVT.

The chain has TRBV11-3 and TRBJ2-3, with D unclear. Trimming stripped 4 bases from V and 5 bases from J, with 13 bases between. The CDR3 runs 14 residues. Per germline, CDR1 SGHNT and CDR2 YENEEA. CDR3 loop: CASSSSEVEDTQYF. The CDR3 DNA sequence: TGTGCCAGCAGCTCGTCGGAAGTTGAAGATACGCAGTATTTT.

The rearrangement joins TRBV7-9 to TRBJ2-1; the match to TRBD2 covers 13 bases. Trimming took 5 bases from V and 1 from J; bases not matched to a gene: 8. This CDR3 has 18 amino acids. Germline V lookup: CDR1 SEHNR, CDR2 FQNEAQ (reference sequence). Written as DNA, the CDR3 is TGTGCCAGCAGCCACGGACTAGCGGGAGTGATATCCTACAATGAGCAGTTCTTC. It specifies CASSHGLAGVISYNEQFF. Based on the CDR3 plus reference TRBV7-9 and TRBJ2-1, the full variable domain is DTGVSQNPRHKITKRGQNVTFRCDPISEHNRLYWYRQTLGQGPEFLTYFQNEAQLEKSRLLSDRFSAERPKGSFSTLEIQRTEQGDSAMYLCASSHGLAGVISYNEQFFGPGTRLTVL.

V is TRBV6-1 and J is TRBJ2-2; D perhaps matches TRBD1 (6 bases). Germline lookup yields CDR1 MNHNS and CDR2 SASEGT. CDR3 length equals 15 residues. Trimming removed 6 bases at V and 1 base at J, with 12 bases between. The CDR3 protein is CASRPGHVNTGELFF. Here the CDR3 DNA reads TGTGCCAGCAGGCCGGGACATGTGAACACCGGGGAGCTGTTTTTT.